The 6 T cell receptor beta chains below were found in one sample sequenced in a study of OX40 agonist ivuxolimab in advanced cancers. Assay used: immunoSEQ multiplex PCR; TCRdb lists only in-frame clones, some missing. The sample has about 13,000 clones; approximately 72% are singletons. Specimen: CD4+ or CD8+ T cells sorted from blood, collected in a trial of the OX40 agonist ivuxolimab. Receptors originate from an adult with an advanced solid tumor such as melanoma, head and neck, liver or kidney cancer.

The count of this clone is one. This chain links TRBV5-5 with TRBJ2-3; 10 positions agree with TRBD1. The V gene end was trimmed by 4 bases and the J gene end by 0 bases; junction bases not matched to a gene: 5. The germline V gene has CDR1 SGHKS and CDR2 YYEKEE (reference sequence). This CDR3 has 16 amino acids. The CDR3 protein is CASSHPGQGSTDTQYF. The CDR3 bases are TGTGCCAGCAGCCACCCGGGACAGGGGAGCACAGATACGCAGTATTTT.

The chain carries TRBV20-1 and TRBJ2-3; D is unresolved. The CDR3 runs 11 residues. The V end lost 3 bases, the J end lost 4 bases, and 5 bases lay between the germline ends. Germline values: CDR1 DFQATT, CDR2 SNEGSKA (reference sequence). The CDR3 nucleotides read TGCAGTGCTAGGTGGGCAGATACGCAGTATTTT. Translating it yields CSARWADTQYF.

The chain carries TRBV6-5 and TRBJ1-1, with unresolved D. The ends were cut back, 6 bases at V and 5 bases at J, with 13 bases in the middle. CDR3 size: 13 residues. Germline V gives CDR1 MNHEY, CDR2 SVGAGI. Here the CDR3 DNA reads TGTGCCAGCAGGGGAGCGATTGGGACTGAAGCTTTCTTT. The encoded protein is CASRGAIGTEAFF.

A few counts support this clone. This sequence joins TRBV5-8 and TRBJ2-7, with D unclear. There are 14 residues in the CDR3. Germline V gene data show CDR1 as SGHTS and CDR2 as YDEGEE. With 2 bases removed from V and 3 bases from J, the gap between germline ends came to 12 bases. CDR3 region: CASSFLTEDYEQYF. CDR3 bases: TGTGCCAGCAGCTTTTTGACCGAAGACTACGAGCAGTACTTC.

This rearrangement joins TRBV7-3 to TRBJ1-1; 8 nucleotides match TRBD1. The CDR3 is 14 amino acids. Germline V gene data show CDR1 as SGHTA and CDR2 as FQGTGA. Trimming removed 5 bases from V and 5 bases from J; junction bases left unmatched: 7. The CDR3 here is CASSGQGPGTEAFF. The CDR3 DNA is TGTGCCAGCAGCGGACAGGGACCGGGGACTGAAGCTTTCTTT.

By share of the sample, this clone is medium-sized (0.01 to 0.1%). This chain links TRBV19 with TRBJ1-4; 8 nucleotides match TRBD1. CDR3 size: 14 residues. J was trimmed by 7 bases and V by 7 bases; bases with no gene match: 8. Germline values: CDR1 LNHDA, CDR2 SQIVND (reference sequence). The CDR3 nucleotides read TGTGCCAGTAACTCCAGGGGGCGAAGTGAAAAACTGTTTTTT. It translates to CASNSRGRSEKLFF.